The 26 T cell receptor beta chains below come from one sample, sequenced in a study of beta chain features in type 1 diabetes. What was sequenced were expressed TCRB transcripts, since all of the isolated RNA had been reverse transcribed. Here immunoSEQ multiplex PCR was the method, and the copy in TCRdb shows in-frame clones only, minus some. This sample has 900,000 or so clones, with 17% found just once. The material sequenced was naive CD4+ T cells from blood. The receptor set was obtained from a woman aged 18-30 years in good health.

This clone was counted between two and nine times. The chain combines TRBV4-1 with TRBJ2-1, with D perhaps matching TRBD2 (6 bases). V was trimmed by 1 base and J by 6 bases, leaving 16 bases between them. CDR3 length equals 16 residues. The germline gives CDR1 MGHRA, CDR2 YSYEKL. The CDR3 nucleotides are TGCGCCAGCAGCCAAGGGGTCGGGAGCCTCTCCAATGAGCAGTTCTTC. As protein: CASSQGVGSLSNEQFF.

The chain is built from TRBV27 and TRBJ2-1, with TRBD2 identical over 8 bases. After removal of 5 bases from V and 4 bases from J, the junction contained 10 bases not matched to a gene. Germline V gives CDR1 MNHEY, CDR2 SMNVEV (reference sequence). The length of the CDR3 is 16 residues. DNA of the CDR3: TGTGCCAGCAGTCGGACAAGCGGGAGACCTTACAATGAGCAGTTCTTC. This gives the protein CASSRTSGRPYNEQFF.

This clone was detected a few times. Different DNA sequences within this sample yield the same CDR3. The CDR3 sequence: CASSGGGSYNEQFF. The CDR3 coding sequence is TGCGCCAGCAGCGGCGGAGGCTCCTACAATGAGCAGTTCTTC. The chain carries TRBV5-1 and TRBJ2-1, with D tentatively TRBD2 (5 bases). The CDR3 has 14 amino acids. Germline CDR1 and CDR2: SGHRS and YFSETQ. The V and J ends lost 4 bases and 0 bases respectively, with 8 bases between them.

The chain has TRBV14 and TRBJ2-7, with a tentative D call TRBD2 (5 bases). Per the germline V gene, CDR1 is SGHDN and CDR2 is FVKESK. This CDR3 is 18 amino acids long. Trimming took 0 bases from V and 0 from J, leaving 18 bases between them. CDR3 loop: CASSQDAPGWLGSYEQYF. The CDR3 nucleotides are TGTGCCAGCAGCCAAGATGCACCGGGGTGGTTGGGCTCCTACGAGCAGTACTTC.

The chain is built from TRBV6-6 and TRBJ2-7, with D possibly matching TRBD1 (5 bases). V was shortened by 6 bases and J by 6 bases, with 18 bases between the two germline ends. This CDR3 region has 14 residues. In germline, CDR1 is MNHNY, CDR2 SVGAGI (reference sequence). The CDR3 here is CASSPQGPRGEQYF. CDR3 DNA: TGTGCCAGCAGCCCCCAGGGTCCTAGGGGCGAGCAGTACTTC.

The chain is built from TRBV29-1 and TRBJ2-5, with 8 bases fitting TRBD1. The germline V gene encodes CDR1 SQVTM and CDR2 ANQGSEA. The V and J ends lost 7 bases and 2 bases, in that order; junction bases with no gene match: 6. This CDR3 is built from 13 residues. The CDR3 coding sequence is TGCAGCGCAGATCAGGGGGCTCAAGAGACCCAGTACTTC. Translated: CSADQGAQETQYF.

This clone was counted between two and nine times. V usage is TRBV9 and J usage is TRBJ2-3; the D gene could be TRBD1 or TRBD2 (5 bases each). V lost 3 bases and J lost 3, with 23 bases in between. Germline CDR1 and CDR2: SGDLS and YYNGEE. The length of the CDR3 is 18 residues. The CDR3 sequence: CASSGGPMAVYRTDTQYF. CDR3 DNA sequence: TGTGCCAGCAGCGGGGGACCTATGGCCGTATATCGTACAGATACGCAGTATTTT.

The table lists this clone with a few counts. The V call is TRBV18, the J call TRBJ1-1, with D possibly matching TRBD1 (6 bases). Trimming took off 6 bases at V and 3 bases at J, with 14 bases between the two ends. Germline V gene lookup returns CDR1 KGHSH and CDR2 LQKENI. This CDR3 contains 14 residues. This CDR3 is CASSGGAVDTEAFF. The CDR3 DNA reads TGTGCCAGCTCGGGGGGCGCGGTGGACACTGAAGCTTTCTTT.

The table lists this clone with a few counts. The chain carries TRBV29-1 and TRBJ2-1, with 13 bases lining up with TRBD2. The CDR3 is 18 residues long. V trimming: 4 bases; J trimming: 0 bases; junction bases outside the gene matches: 9. In germline, CDR1 is SQVTM, CDR2 ANQGSEA. The CDR3 coding sequence is TGCAGCGTTGCCGGACTAGCGGGAGTCCCCTTCTCCTACAATGAGCAGTTCTTC. Protein sequence: CSVAGLAGVPFSYNEQFF.

The chain uses TRBV7-8 and TRBJ2-5; 13 bases are a match to TRBD2. Germline V gives CDR1 SGHVS, CDR2 FQNEAQ. The V and J ends lost 4 bases and 7 bases, in that order; junction bases with no gene match: 9. The CDR3 loop spans 16 amino acids. Written as DNA, the CDR3 is TGTGCCAGCAGCTCGAATGGACTAGCGGGAGCGGGGACCCAGTACTTC. Translation gives CASSSNGLAGAGTQYF.

This chain links TRBV10-3 with TRBJ1-5, with TRBD1 as a possible D gene (5 bases). This CDR3 contains 13 residues. V lost 4 bases and J 4 bases, leaving 8 bases between the germline ends. Germline-derived CDR1 and CDR2 are ENHRY and SYGVKD. CDR3 DNA sequence: TGTGCCATCAGTGCCTCAGGGAATCAGCCCCAGCATTTT. It specifies CAISASGNQPQHF.

CDR3 residues: CASIPSGTDTQYF. Written as DNA, the CDR3 is TGTGCCAGCATTCCTTCAGGCACAGATACGCAGTATTTT. The genes are TRBV19 and TRBJ2-3; no definite D call. Trimming left V 9 bases short and J 1 base short, with 11 bases between. From germline, CDR1 is LNHDA and CDR2 SQIVND (reference sequence). This CDR3 spans 13 amino acids.

This sequence joins TRBV15 and TRBJ2-7; D is undetermined. Germline CDR1 and CDR2: LNHNV and YYDKDF (reference sequence). V shed 1 base and J shed 3 bases, with 7 bases lying between them. There are 13 residues in the CDR3. The CDR3 spells CATSRGRYYEQYF. The CDR3 region has the DNA TGTGCCACCAGCAGAGGCCGGTACTACGAGCAGTACTTC.

V usage is TRBV6-5 and J usage is TRBJ2-3; D may be TRBD1 (6 bases). Trimming cost V 2 bases and J 5 bases, with 11 bases left between them. This CDR3 spans 14 amino acids. Per germline, CDR1 MNHEY and CDR2 SVGAGI. The CDR3 bases are TGTGCCAGCAGTTACCGGACAGTTGGAGATACGCAGTATTTT. Protein product: CASSYRTVGDTQYF.

Of note for this clone: Other DNA sequences in this sample translate to the same CDR3. The chain has TRBV7-9 and TRBJ2-5, with D unresolved. CDR1 is SEHNR, CDR2 FQNEAQ, per germline (reference sequence). This CDR3 region has 11 residues. V gave up 5 bases and J gave up 4 bases, with 5 bases separating them. The CDR3 loop is CASSPGETQYF. For the CDR3, the DNA is TGTGCCAGCAGCCCCGGAGAGACCCAGTACTTC.

V usage is TRBV28 and J usage is TRBJ2-2; 8 positions agree with TRBD2. The CDR3 runs to 14 residues. The germline V gene encodes CDR1 MDHEN and CDR2 SYDVKM. Germline trimming cut 7 bases from V and 3 bases from J; bases unmatched to any gene: 4. The CDR3 region is CASTSLADTGELFF. Written as DNA, the CDR3 is TGTGCCAGCACCTCACTAGCGGACACCGGGGAGCTGTTTTTT.

CDR3 residues: CSVGGQSIKETQYF. The CDR3 bases are TGCAGCGTTGGGGGACAGAGCATAAAAGAGACCCAGTACTTC. V and J are TRBV29-1 and TRBJ2-5; 7 bases line up with TRBD1. V dropped 4 bases and J dropped 3; count of bases not matched to a gene: 8. The germline gives CDR1 SQVTM, CDR2 ANQGSEA. The CDR3 runs 14 residues.

J is TRBJ2-2 and V is TRBV10-3, with TRBD1 identical over 8 bases. V trimming: 6 bases; J trimming: 8 bases; junction bases outside the gene matches: 8. CDR1 and CDR2 (germline): ENHRY, SYGVKD. This CDR3 region has 14 residues. The DNA of the CDR3 is TGTGCCATCAGGGAGACGACAGGGGCGGGGGAGCTGTTTTTT. Translation: CAIRETTGAGELFF.

This chain joins TRBV7-3 and TRBJ2-3; D is undetermined. The CDR3 totals 12 residues. From germline, CDR1 is SGHTA and CDR2 FQGTGA. Trimming removed 5 bases from V and 0 bases from J, with 3 bases in between. As DNA, the CDR3 is TGTGCCAGCAGCGAAAGCACAGATACGCAGTATTTT. Amino acids: CASSESTDTQYF.

V and J are TRBV6-5 and TRBJ2-1; TRBD1 matches at 7 bases. Germline V gene lookup returns CDR1 MNHEY and CDR2 SVGAGI. The CDR3 is 13 amino acids. V dropped 10 bases and J dropped 5; count of bases not matched to a gene: 8. The CDR3 DNA is TGTGCCATCCGGGACAGTGTGGACAATGAGCAGTTCTTC. It encodes CAIRDSVDNEQFF.

The CDR3 protein is CASRAAGGSNEQFF. CDR3 nucleotide sequence: TGTGCCAGCAGGGCAGCGGGAGGTAGTAATGAGCAGTTCTTC. The chain carries TRBV5-4 and TRBJ2-1, with TRBD2 identical over 9 bases. Germline assignment: CDR1 SGHNT and CDR2 YYREEE (reference sequence). The ends lost 5 bases at V and 7 bases at J; junction bases unmatched: 7. The CDR3 spans 14 residues. The complete variable domain, with remaining parts taken from reference TRBV5-4 and TRBJ2-1, reads ETGVTQSPTHLIKTRGQQVTLRCSSQSGHNTVSWYQQALGQGPQFIFQYYREEENGRGNFPPRFSGLQFPNYSSELNVNALELDDSALYLCASRAAGGSNEQFFGPGTRLTVL.

For the CDR3, the DNA is TGTGCCAGCAGCCACGGCAGGGCTAGCACAGATACGCAGTATTTT. Translated, it gives CASSHGRASTDTQYF. The chain recombines TRBV5-4 with TRBJ2-3; D may be TRBD1 (5 bases). This CDR3 has 15 residues. From germline, CDR1 is SGHNT and CDR2 YYREEE (reference sequence). V gave up 4 bases and J gave up 0 bases, with 12 bases separating them.

V and J are TRBV7-2 and TRBJ2-7; D may be TRBD1 (6 bases). V lost 5 bases, J lost 2 bases, and 25 bases lay in between. Germline assignment: CDR1 SGHTA and CDR2 FQGNSA. This CDR3 has 18 residues. CDR3 loop: CASSRPLTGPRYAYEQYF. CDR3 DNA: TGTGCCAGCAGCCGCCCCTTGACAGGACCTAGGTACGCCTACGAGCAGTACTTC.

V and J are TRBV29-1 and TRBJ1-2; D may be TRBD1 (6 bases). The V end lost 7 bases, the J end lost 0 bases, and 15 bases lay between the germline ends. The germline gives CDR1 SQVTM, CDR2 ANQGSEA. The CDR3 is made up of 14 amino acids. The CDR3 loop is CSATGAWANYGYTF. The DNA of the CDR3 is TGCAGCGCGACAGGCGCCTGGGCTAACTATGGCTACACCTTC. Full variable domain (outside the CDR3, taken from reference TRBV29-1 and TRBJ1-2): SAVISQKPSRDICQRGTSLTIQCQVDSQVTMMFWYRQQPGQSLTLIATANQGSEATYESGFVIDKFPISRPNLTFSTLTVSNMSPEDSSIYLCSATGAWANYGYTFGSGTRLTVV.

The gene calls are TRBV9 and TRBJ2-2, with D unclear. The germline V gene encodes CDR1 SGDLS and CDR2 YYNGEE. The ends were cut back, 2 bases at V and 4 bases at J, with 9 bases in the middle. CDR3 length: 14 amino acids. The DNA for the CDR3 is TGTGCCAGCAGCGTCACTCCGGCCACCGGGGAGCTGTTTTTT. Translated, it gives CASSVTPATGELFF.

The chain carries TRBV6-6 and TRBJ2-4; D is unclear. The CDR3 has 11 amino acids. The V gene lost 4 bases and the J gene lost 5 bases, with 3 bases spanning the gap. Germline V gene sequence: CDR1 MNHNY, CDR2 SVGAGI (reference sequence). CDR3 DNA: TGTGCCAGCAGTTGGGAAAACATTCAGTACTTC. Its protein is CASSWENIQYF.